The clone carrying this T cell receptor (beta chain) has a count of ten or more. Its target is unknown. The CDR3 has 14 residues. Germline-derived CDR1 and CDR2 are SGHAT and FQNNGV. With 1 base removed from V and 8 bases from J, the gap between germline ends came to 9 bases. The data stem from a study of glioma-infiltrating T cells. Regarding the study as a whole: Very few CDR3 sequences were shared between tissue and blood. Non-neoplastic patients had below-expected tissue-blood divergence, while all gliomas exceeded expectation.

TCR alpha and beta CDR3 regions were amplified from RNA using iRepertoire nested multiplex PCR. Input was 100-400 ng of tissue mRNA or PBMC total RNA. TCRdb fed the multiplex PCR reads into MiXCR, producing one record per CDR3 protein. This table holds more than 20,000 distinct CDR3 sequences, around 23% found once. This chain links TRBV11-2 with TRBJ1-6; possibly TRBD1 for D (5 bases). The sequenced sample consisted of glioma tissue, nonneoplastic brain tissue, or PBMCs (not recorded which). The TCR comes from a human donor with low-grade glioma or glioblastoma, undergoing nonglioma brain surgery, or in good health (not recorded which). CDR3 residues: CASSLGLGDSPLHF. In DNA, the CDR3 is TGTGCCAGCAGCTTAGGCCTGGGGGATTCACCCCTCCACTTT.